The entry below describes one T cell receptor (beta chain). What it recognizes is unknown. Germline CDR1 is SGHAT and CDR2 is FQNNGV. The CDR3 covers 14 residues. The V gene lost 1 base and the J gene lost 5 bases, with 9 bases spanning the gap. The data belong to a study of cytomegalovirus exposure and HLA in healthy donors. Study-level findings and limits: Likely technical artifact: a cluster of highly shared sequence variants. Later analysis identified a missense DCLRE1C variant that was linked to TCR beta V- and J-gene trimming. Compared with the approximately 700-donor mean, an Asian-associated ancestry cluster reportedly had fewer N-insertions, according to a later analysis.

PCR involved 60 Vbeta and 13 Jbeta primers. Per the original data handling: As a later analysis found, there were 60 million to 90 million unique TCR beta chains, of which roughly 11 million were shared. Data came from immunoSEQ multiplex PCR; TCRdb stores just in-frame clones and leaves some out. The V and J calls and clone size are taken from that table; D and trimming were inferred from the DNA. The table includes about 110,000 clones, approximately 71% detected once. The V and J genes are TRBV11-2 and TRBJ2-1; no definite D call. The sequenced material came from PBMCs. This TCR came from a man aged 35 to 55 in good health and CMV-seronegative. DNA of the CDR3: TGTGCCAGCAGCTTAGTATGGAGTAACAATGAGCAGTTCTTC. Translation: CASSLVWSNNEQFF.